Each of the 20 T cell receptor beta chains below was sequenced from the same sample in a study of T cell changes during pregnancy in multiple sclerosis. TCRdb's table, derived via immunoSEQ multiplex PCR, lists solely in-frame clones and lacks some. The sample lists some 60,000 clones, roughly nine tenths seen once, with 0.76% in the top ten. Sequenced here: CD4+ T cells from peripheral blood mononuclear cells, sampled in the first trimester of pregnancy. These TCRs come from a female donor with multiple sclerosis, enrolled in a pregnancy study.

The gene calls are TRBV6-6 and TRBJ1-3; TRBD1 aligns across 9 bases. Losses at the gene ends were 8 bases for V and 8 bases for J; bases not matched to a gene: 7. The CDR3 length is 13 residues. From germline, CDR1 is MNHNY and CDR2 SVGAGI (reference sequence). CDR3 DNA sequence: TGTGCCAGCGCGCCCGGACAGGGGTACACCATATATTTT. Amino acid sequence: CASAPGQGYTIYF.

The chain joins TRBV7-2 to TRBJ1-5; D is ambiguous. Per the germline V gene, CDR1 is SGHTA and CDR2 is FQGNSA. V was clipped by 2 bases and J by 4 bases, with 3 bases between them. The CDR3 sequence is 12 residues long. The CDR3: CASSLPNQPQHF. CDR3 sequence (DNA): TGTGCCAGCAGCTTACCTAATCAGCCCCAGCATTTT.

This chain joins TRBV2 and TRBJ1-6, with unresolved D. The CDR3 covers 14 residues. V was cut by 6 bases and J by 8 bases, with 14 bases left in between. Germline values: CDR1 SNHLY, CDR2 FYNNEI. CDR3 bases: TGTGCCAGCAGGCCCCCGCGGGGAGATTCACCCCTCCACTTT. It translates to CASRPPRGDSPLHF.

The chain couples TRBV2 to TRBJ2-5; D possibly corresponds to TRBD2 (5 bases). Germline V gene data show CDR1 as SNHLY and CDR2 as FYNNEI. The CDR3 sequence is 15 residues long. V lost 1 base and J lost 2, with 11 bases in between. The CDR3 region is CASSEGDRGQETQYF. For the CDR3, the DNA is TGTGCCAGCAGTGAAGGTGACCGAGGGCAAGAGACCCAGTACTTC.

CDR3 in amino acids: CASSRQGGSSYEQYF. CDR3 DNA: TGTGCCAGTAGTCGACAGGGGGGGAGCTCCTACGAGCAGTACTTC. This chain links TRBV19 with TRBJ2-7, with 9 bases matching TRBD1. Germline values: CDR1 LNHDA, CDR2 SQIVND (reference sequence). The CDR3 has 15 residues. The V and J ends lost 5 bases and 0 bases, in that order; junction bases with no gene match: 5.

The CDR3, as DNA: TGTGCCAGCACCCGGGACATGGTGAACACTGAAGCTTTCTTT. Amino acids: CASTRDMVNTEAFF. The chain links TRBV7-2 to TRBJ1-1, with D possibly matching TRBD1 (6 bases). Trimming shortened V by 7 bases and J by 0 bases, and 12 bases separated the two germline ends. This CDR3 region has 14 residues. Germline assignment: CDR1 SGHTA and CDR2 FQGNSA.

The CDR3 DNA is TGTGCCAGCAGCCCAGGGTCCCTCTCCTACGAGCAGTACTTC. It encodes CASSPGSLSYEQYF. V usage is TRBV7-3 and J usage is TRBJ2-7, with D tentatively TRBD1 (5 bases). Germline V gene lookup returns CDR1 SGHTA and CDR2 FQGTGA. Between the trimmed V and J ends, which lost 5 bases and 0 bases, there was a span of 11 bases. The CDR3 spans 14 residues.

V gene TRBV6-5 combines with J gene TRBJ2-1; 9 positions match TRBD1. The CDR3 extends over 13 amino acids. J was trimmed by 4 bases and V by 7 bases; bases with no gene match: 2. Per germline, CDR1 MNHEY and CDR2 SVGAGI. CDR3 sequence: CASKGQGYNEQFF. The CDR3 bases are TGTGCCAGCAAGGGACAGGGATACAATGAGCAGTTCTTC.

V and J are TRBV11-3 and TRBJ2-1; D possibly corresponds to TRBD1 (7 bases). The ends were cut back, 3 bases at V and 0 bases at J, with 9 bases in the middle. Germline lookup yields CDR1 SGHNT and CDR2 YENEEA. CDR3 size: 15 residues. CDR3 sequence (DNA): TGTGCCAGCAGCTTGCAGGGGGGCTCCTACAATGAGCAGTTCTTC. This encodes CASSLQGGSYNEQFF.

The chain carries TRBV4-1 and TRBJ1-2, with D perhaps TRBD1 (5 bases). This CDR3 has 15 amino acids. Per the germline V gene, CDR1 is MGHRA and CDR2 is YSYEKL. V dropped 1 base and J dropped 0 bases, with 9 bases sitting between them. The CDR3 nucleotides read TGCGCCAGCAGCCAAGGGGGCAGTTCTAACTATGGCTACACCTTC. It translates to CASSQGGSSNYGYTF.

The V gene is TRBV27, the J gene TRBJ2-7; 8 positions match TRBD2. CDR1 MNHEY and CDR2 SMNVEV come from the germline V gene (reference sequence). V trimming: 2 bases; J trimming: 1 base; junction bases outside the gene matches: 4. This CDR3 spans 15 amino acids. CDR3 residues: CASSLKGGGSYEQYF. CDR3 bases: TGTGCCAGCAGTTTAAAGGGCGGGGGGTCCTACGAGCAGTACTTC.

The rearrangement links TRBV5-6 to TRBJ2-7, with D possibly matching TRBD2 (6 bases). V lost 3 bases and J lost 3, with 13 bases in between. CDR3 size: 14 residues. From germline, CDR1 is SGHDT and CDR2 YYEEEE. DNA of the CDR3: TGTGCCAGCAGCTATACAGTGGGGGGCTACGAGCAGTACTTC. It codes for CASSYTVGGYEQYF.

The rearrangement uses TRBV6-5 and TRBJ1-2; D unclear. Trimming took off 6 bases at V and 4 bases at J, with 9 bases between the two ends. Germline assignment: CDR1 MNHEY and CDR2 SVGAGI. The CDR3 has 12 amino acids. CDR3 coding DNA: TGTGCCAGCAGCAATGCAGGCTATGGCTACACCTTC. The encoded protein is CASSNAGYGYTF.

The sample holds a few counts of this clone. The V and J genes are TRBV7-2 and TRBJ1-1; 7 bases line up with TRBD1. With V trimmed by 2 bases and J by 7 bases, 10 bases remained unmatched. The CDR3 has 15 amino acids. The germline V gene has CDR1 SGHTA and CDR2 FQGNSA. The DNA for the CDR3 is TGTGCCAGCAGCTTATCAAGGGACAGCCGTTTTGAAGCTTTCTTT. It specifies CASSLSRDSRFEAFF.

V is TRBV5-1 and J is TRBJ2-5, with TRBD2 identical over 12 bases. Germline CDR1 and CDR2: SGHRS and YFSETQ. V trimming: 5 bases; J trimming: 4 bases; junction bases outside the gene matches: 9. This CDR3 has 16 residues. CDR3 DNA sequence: TGCGCCAGCAGACCTAGCGGGGGGGCCGTTCGAGAGACCCAGTACTTC. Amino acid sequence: CASRPSGGAVRETQYF.

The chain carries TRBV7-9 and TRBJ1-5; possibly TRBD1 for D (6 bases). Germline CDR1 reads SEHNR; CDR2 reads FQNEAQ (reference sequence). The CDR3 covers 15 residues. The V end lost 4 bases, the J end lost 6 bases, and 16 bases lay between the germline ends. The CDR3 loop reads CASSSNRDAGQPQHF. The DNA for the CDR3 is TGTGCCAGCAGCTCCAACAGGGACGCGGGTCAGCCCCAGCATTTT.

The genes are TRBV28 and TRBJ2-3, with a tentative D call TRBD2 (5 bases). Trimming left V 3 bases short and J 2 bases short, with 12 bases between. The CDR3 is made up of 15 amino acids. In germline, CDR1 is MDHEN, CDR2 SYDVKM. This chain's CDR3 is CASSLPGVNTDTQYF. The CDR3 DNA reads TGTGCCAGCAGTTTGCCCGGGGTTAACACAGATACGCAGTATTTT.

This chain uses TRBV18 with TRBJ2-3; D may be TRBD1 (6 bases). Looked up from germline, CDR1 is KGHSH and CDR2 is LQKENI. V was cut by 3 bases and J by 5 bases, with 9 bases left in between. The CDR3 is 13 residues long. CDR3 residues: CASSPRDKDTQYF. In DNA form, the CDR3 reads TGTGCCAGCTCACCTCGGGACAAAGATACGCAGTATTTT.

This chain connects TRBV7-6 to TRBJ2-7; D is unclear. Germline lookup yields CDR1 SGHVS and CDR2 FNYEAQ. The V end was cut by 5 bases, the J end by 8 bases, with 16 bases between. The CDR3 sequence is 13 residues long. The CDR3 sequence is CASSDPSRVKQYF. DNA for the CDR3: TGTGCCAGCAGCGACCCATCCCGGGTAAAGCAGTACTTC. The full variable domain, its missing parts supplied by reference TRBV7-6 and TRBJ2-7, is GAGVSQSPRYKVTKRGQDVALRCDPISGHVSLYWYRQALGQGPEFLTYFNYEAQQDKSGLPNDRFSAERPEGSISTLTIQRTEQRDSAMYRCASSDPSRVKQYFGPGTRLTVT.

The CDR3 is CASSLVGVDGYTF. The CDR3 nucleotides are TGTGCCAGCAGCTTAGTAGGGGTGGATGGCTACACCTTC. The chain carries TRBV7-8 and TRBJ1-2; possibly TRBD1 for D (5 bases). V lost 1 base and J lost 6, with 9 bases in between. The CDR3 consists of 13 residues. CDR1 and CDR2 from the germline V gene are SGHVS and FQNEAQ.